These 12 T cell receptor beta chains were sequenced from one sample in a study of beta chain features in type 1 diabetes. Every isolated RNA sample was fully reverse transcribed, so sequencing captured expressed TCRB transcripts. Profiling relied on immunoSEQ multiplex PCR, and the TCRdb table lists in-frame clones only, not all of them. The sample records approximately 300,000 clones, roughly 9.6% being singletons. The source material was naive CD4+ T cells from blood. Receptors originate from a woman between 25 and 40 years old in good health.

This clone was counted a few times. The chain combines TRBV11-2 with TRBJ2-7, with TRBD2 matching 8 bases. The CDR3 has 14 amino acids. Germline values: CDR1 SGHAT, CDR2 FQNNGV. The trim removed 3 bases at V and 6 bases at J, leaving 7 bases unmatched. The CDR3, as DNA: TGTGCCAGCAGCTTCCCGGGACTAGGTACCGAGCAGTACTTC. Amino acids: CASSFPGLGTEQYF.

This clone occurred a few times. As DNA, the CDR3 is TGTGCCTGGAGTTCGGGGGGCAGTGCTCAGCCCCAGCATTTT. This gives the protein CAWSSGGSAQPQHF. This sequence joins TRBV30 and TRBJ1-5; D perhaps matches TRBD1 (6 bases). The germline V gene has CDR1 GTSNPN and CDR2 SVGIG (reference sequence). This CDR3 contains 14 residues. Trimming removed 2 bases at V and 6 bases at J, with 14 bases between.

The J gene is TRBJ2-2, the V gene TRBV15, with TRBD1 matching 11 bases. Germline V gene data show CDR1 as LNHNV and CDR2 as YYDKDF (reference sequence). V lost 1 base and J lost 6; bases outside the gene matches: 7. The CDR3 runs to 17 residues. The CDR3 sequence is CATSRGSGTGGPGELFF. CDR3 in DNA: TGTGCCACCAGCAGAGGATCCGGGACAGGGGGTCCCGGGGAGCTGTTTTTT.

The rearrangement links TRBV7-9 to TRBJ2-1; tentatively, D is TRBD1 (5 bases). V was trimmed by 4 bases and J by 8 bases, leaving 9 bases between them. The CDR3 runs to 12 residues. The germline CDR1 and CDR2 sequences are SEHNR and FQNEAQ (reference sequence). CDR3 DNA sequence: TGTGCCAGCAGCTCCAGGGTCCATGAGCAGTTCTTC. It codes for CASSSRVHEQFF. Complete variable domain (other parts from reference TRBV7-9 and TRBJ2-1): DTGVSQNPRHKITKRGQNVTFRCDPISEHNRLYWYRQTLGQGPEFLTYFQNEAQLEKSRLLSDRFSAERPKGSFSTLEIQRTEQGDSAMYLCASSSRVHEQFFGPGTRLTVL.

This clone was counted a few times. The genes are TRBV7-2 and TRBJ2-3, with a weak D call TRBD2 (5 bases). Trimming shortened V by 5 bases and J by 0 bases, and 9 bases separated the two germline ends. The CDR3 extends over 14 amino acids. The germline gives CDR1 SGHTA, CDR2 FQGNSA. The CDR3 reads CASSPGVSTDTQYF. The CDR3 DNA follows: TGTGCCAGCAGCCCCGGGGTTAGCACAGATACGCAGTATTTT.

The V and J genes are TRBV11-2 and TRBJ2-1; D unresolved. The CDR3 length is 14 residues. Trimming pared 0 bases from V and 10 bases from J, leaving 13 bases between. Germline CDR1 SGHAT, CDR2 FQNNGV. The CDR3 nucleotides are TGTGCCAGCAGCTTAGAGGCGGTGGTCTTGGAGCAGTTCTTC. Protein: CASSLEAVVLEQFF.

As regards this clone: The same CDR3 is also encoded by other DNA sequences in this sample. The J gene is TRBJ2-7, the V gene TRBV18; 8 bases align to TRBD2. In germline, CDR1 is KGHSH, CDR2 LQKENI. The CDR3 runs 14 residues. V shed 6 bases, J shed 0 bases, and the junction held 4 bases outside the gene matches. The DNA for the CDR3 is TGTGCCAGCTCTCCAAGCGGGAGCTCCTACGAGCAGTACTTC. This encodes CASSPSGSSYEQYF.

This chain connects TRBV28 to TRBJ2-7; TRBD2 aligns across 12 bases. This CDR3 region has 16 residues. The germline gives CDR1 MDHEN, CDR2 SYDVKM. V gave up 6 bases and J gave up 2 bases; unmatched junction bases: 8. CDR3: CASSPSTSGSPYEQYF. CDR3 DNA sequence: TGTGCCAGCAGCCCCTCGACTAGCGGGAGCCCCTACGAGCAGTACTTC.

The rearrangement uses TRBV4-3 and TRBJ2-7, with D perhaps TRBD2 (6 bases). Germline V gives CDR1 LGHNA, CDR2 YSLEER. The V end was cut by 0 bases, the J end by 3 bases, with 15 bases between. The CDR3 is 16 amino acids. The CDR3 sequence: CASSQDLRESFYEQYF. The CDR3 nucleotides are TGCGCCAGCAGCCAAGATTTGCGGGAATCGTTCTACGAGCAGTACTTC.

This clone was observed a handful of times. This CDR3 reads CASSEPGQLSYNEQFF. CDR3 coding DNA: TGTGCCAGCAGTGAACCGGGACAGCTCTCCTACAATGAGCAGTTCTTC. The gene calls are TRBV6-1 and TRBJ2-1, with 7 bases aligning to TRBD1. V shed 2 bases, J shed 0 bases, and the junction held 4 bases outside the gene matches. The V gene's germline CDR1 is MNHNS and CDR2 SASEGT. This CDR3 has 16 residues.

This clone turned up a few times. CDR3 sequence reads: CASSAQRSSYNEQFF. CDR3 DNA: TGTGCCAGCAGCGCCCAGCGGAGCTCCTACAATGAGCAGTTCTTC. The V and J genes are TRBV7-2 and TRBJ2-1; D possibly corresponds to TRBD2 (5 bases). CDR1 and CDR2 (germline): SGHTA, FQGNSA. This CDR3 is built from 15 residues. Deletions cut 5 bases from V and 0 bases from J, with 11 bases between.

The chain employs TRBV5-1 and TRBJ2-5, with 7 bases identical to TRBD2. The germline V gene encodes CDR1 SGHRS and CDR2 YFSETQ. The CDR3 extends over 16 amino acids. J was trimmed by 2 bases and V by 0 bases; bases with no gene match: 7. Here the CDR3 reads CASSLGPAGLQETQYF. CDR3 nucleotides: TGCGCCAGCAGCTTGGGTCCAGCGGGGCTACAAGAGACCCAGTACTTC.